Listed below are T cell receptor beta chains from one sample, sequenced in a study of CD8 T cells in Susac syndrome. One entry per CDR3 protein, called by TCRdb with MiXCR from the immunoSEQ multiplex PCR reads. The sample holds around 150,000 distinct CDR3 sequences, roughly 94% seen once. The sample was CD8+ T cells from PBMCs. The receptors originated from a human donor in good health. Each CDR3 is given with its conserved first and last residue. The order of the fields is J gene, D gene, CDR3 length, clone size, V gene, CDR3 DNA, CDR3 protein. The D gene is left open where the match is weak. Size is omitted from some rows. Given values are once, few, many or a class for expanded clones.

J gene: TRBJ2-7
D gene: .
CDR3 length: 12
clone size: .
V gene: TRBV9
CDR3 DNA: TGTGCCAGCAGCGGTGACGGTTACGAGCAGTACTTC
CDR3 protein: CASSGDGYEQYF

J gene: TRBJ2-1
D gene: TRBD2
CDR3 length: 13
clone size: .
V gene: TRBV12-5
CDR3 DNA: TGTGCTAGTAAAGCGGGGGCCTACAATGAGCAGTTCTTC
CDR3 protein: CASKAGAYNEQFF

J gene: TRBJ2-5
D gene: .
CDR3 length: 15
clone size: .
V gene: TRBV7-2
CDR3 DNA: TGTGCCAGCAGCCCCGACCCTAGCGCCCAAGAGACCCAGTACTTC
CDR3 protein: CASSPDPSAQETQYF

J gene: TRBJ2-7
D gene: .
CDR3 length: 12
clone size: .
V gene: TRBV20-1
CDR3 DNA: TGCAGTGCTAGCCAACGGGCCTACGAGCAGTACTTC
CDR3 protein: CSASQRAYEQYF

J gene: TRBJ2-1
D gene: .
CDR3 length: 14
clone size: .
V gene: TRBV29-1
CDR3 DNA: TGCAGCGTCGAGGGAACGACGACCCGCAATGAGCAGTTCTTC
CDR3 protein: CSVEGTTTRNEQFF

J gene: TRBJ2-1
D gene: TRBD2
CDR3 length: 21
clone size: .
V gene: TRBV4-3
CDR3 DNA: TGCGCCAGCAGCCTAGAACTAGCGGGAGGGCCTTTGACCGCCTCCTACAATGAGCAGTTCTTC
CDR3 protein: CASSLELAGGPLTASYNEQFF

J gene: TRBJ2-2
D gene: .
CDR3 length: 12
clone size: .
V gene: TRBV6-2/TRBV6-3
CDR3 DNA: TGTGCCAGCAGTTACAGACCCGGGGAGCTGTTTTTT
CDR3 protein: CASSYRPGELFF

J gene: TRBJ1-1
D gene: .
CDR3 length: 12
clone size: .
V gene: TRBV7-9
CDR3 DNA: TGTGCCAGCAGCCCCAGGTCCACTGAAGCTTTCTTT
CDR3 protein: CASSPRSTEAFF

J gene: TRBJ2-7
D gene: TRBD2
CDR3 length: 15
clone size: .
V gene: TRBV7-6
CDR3 DNA: TGTGCCAGCAGCTTAAGTATGGCGGGAGCGGAAGAGCAGTACTTC
CDR3 protein: CASSLSMAGAEEQYF

J gene: TRBJ1-1
D gene: .
CDR3 length: 15
clone size: .
V gene: TRBV13
CDR3 DNA: TGTGCCAGCAGCCTCGGGACACCACCTAACACTGAAGCTTTCTTT
CDR3 protein: CASSLGTPPNTEAFF

J gene: TRBJ1-1
D gene: .
CDR3 length: 11
clone size: .
V gene: TRBV20-1
CDR3 DNA: TGCAGTGCTAGAGAATTTAACGAAGCTTTCTTT
CDR3 protein: CSAREFNEAFF

J gene: TRBJ1-2
D gene: .
CDR3 length: 13
clone size: .
V gene: TRBV28
CDR3 DNA: TGTGCCAGCAGTTTTCTGGTTTACTATGGCTACACCTTC
CDR3 protein: CASSFLVYYGYTF

J gene: TRBJ2-2
D gene: TRBD2
CDR3 length: 18
clone size: .
V gene: TRBV20-1
CDR3 DNA: TGCAGTGCTAGAGAGTGGGGTGTTGGACTAGCGGAGACCGGGGAGCTGTTTTTT
CDR3 protein: CSAREWGVGLAETGELFF

J gene: TRBJ2-3
D gene: TRBD2
CDR3 length: 15
clone size: .
V gene: TRBV20-1
CDR3 DNA: TGCAGTGCTTTAGCGGGAGTTGGTTTATTCGATACGCAGTATTTT
CDR3 protein: CSALAGVGLFDTQYF

J gene: TRBJ2-7
D gene: .
CDR3 length: 14
clone size: .
V gene: TRBV6-2/TRBV6-3
CDR3 DNA: TGTGCCAGCAGGGACGAGGTGTTGCCCTACGAGCAGTACTTC
CDR3 protein: CASRDEVLPYEQYF

J gene: TRBJ2-3
D gene: .
CDR3 length: 13
clone size: .
V gene: TRBV12-3/TRBV12-4
CDR3 DNA: TGTGCCAGCAGTCCCGGGACTACAGATACGCAGTATTTT
CDR3 protein: CASSPGTTDTQYF

J gene: TRBJ2-2
D gene: TRBD1
CDR3 length: 16
clone size: .
V gene: TRBV4-3
CDR3 DNA: TGCGCCAGCAACCACTTACTGACAGGGTACACCGGGGAGCTGTTTTTT
CDR3 protein: CASNHLLTGYTGELFF

J gene: TRBJ2-3
D gene: .
CDR3 length: 14
clone size: once
V gene: TRBV4-3
CDR3 DNA: TGCGCCAGCAGCCAAGACTATACGGGAGATACGCAGTATTTT
CDR3 protein: CASSQDYTGDTQYF

J gene: TRBJ1-2
D gene: .
CDR3 length: 14
clone size: .
V gene: TRBV27
CDR3 DNA: TGTGCCAGCAGTTTATCCGGGACCAACTATGGCTACACCTTC
CDR3 protein: CASSLSGTNYGYTF

J gene: TRBJ1-2
D gene: .
CDR3 length: 15
clone size: .
V gene: TRBV7-2
CDR3 DNA: TGTGCCAGCAGCTCCGCTGCCACAGGGAGTGATGGCTACACCTTC
CDR3 protein: CASSSAATGSDGYTF

J gene: TRBJ2-1
D gene: TRBD2
CDR3 length: 14
clone size: .
V gene: TRBV7-2
CDR3 DNA: TGTGCCAGCAGATTTAGCGGGAGATACAATGAGCAGTTCTTC
CDR3 protein: CASRFSGRYNEQFF

J gene: TRBJ1-1
D gene: .
CDR3 length: 14
clone size: .
V gene: TRBV12-3/TRBV12-4
CDR3 DNA: TGTGCCAGCAGTTTGGGCGGACTGAACACTGAAGCTTTCTTT
CDR3 protein: CASSLGGLNTEAFF

J gene: TRBJ2-3
D gene: TRBD2
CDR3 length: 14
clone size: .
V gene: TRBV28
CDR3 DNA: TGTGCCAGCTGGACTAGCGGAGCCACAGATACGCAGTATTTT
CDR3 protein: CASWTSGATDTQYF

J gene: TRBJ1-5
D gene: TRBD1
CDR3 length: 12
clone size: .
V gene: TRBV12-3/TRBV12-4
CDR3 DNA: TGTGGATGCGGACAGGTCAATCAGCCCCAGCATTTT
CDR3 protein: CGCGQVNQPQHF

J gene: TRBJ2-3
D gene: .
CDR3 length: 14
clone size: once
V gene: TRBV27
CDR3 DNA: TGTGCCAGCAGTTTCTTGGCAGGCCCTGATACGCAGTATTTT
CDR3 protein: CASSFLAGPDTQYF

J gene: TRBJ2-3
D gene: .
CDR3 length: 13
clone size: .
V gene: TRBV15
CDR3 DNA: TGTGCCACCAGCAGAAGCCGCACAGATACGCAGTATTTT
CDR3 protein: CATSRSRTDTQYF

J gene: TRBJ1-1
D gene: .
CDR3 length: 13
clone size: .
V gene: TRBV27
CDR3 DNA: TGTGCCAGCAGTCTAGCGGGGAGTACTGAAGCTTTCTTT
CDR3 protein: CASSLAGSTEAFF

J gene: TRBJ1-2
D gene: .
CDR3 length: 13
clone size: .
V gene: TRBV6-5
CDR3 DNA: TGTGCCAGCAGCTCGGGACATTTTGCTGGCTACACCTTC
CDR3 protein: CASSSGHFAGYTF

J gene: TRBJ2-5
D gene: TRBD2
CDR3 length: 14
clone size: .
V gene: TRBV27
CDR3 DNA: TGTGCCAGCAGTTTAAAACGGGGGGGAGAGACCCAGTACTTC
CDR3 protein: CASSLKRGGETQYF

J gene: TRBJ2-1
D gene: .
CDR3 length: 12
clone size: .
V gene: TRBV27
CDR3 DNA: TGTGCCAGCACTTCAACAGGGCTAGAGCAGTTCTTC
CDR3 protein: CASTSTGLEQFF

J gene: TRBJ2-3
D gene: .
CDR3 length: 15
clone size: .
V gene: TRBV27
CDR3 DNA: TGTGCATCCCTTGGCCGGGAGACGAACACAGATACGCAGTATTTT
CDR3 protein: CASLGRETNTDTQYF

J gene: TRBJ2-7
D gene: TRBD2
CDR3 length: 14
clone size: .
V gene: TRBV2
CDR3 DNA: TGTGCCAGCATGCTAGCGGGAGGAGGGAACGAGCAGTACTTC
CDR3 protein: CASMLAGGGNEQYF